This T cell receptor (beta chain) came from a study of T cells in tuberculosis. Study context: T cells were selected with CD1B tetramers loaded with glucose monomycolate. Study findings and constraints: Low-affinity CD1B-GMM tetramer-binding T cells may have been missed.

After thawing and overnight rest, PBMC were stained with GMM-loaded CD1B tetramer, viability dye and anti-CD3 for sorting. The lipid loaded on the CD1B tetramers was C32 glucose monomycolate from Rhodococcus equi. CD14-expressing monocytes were removed from PBMC before cryopreservation and sorting. Tetramer-negative cells, roughly 100,000 per donor, were also sorted. The table came from immunoSEQ multiplex PCR; TCRdb's copy has only in-frame clones and leaves some out. The repertoire includes approximately 60,000 clones, 81% of them detected once, and roughly 13% sits in the top ten. Per the germline V gene, CDR1 is SGHRS and CDR2 is YFSETQ. V shed 5 bases, J shed 6 bases, and the junction held 8 bases outside the gene matches. The CDR3 sequence is 14 residues long.

J is TRBJ1-2 and V is TRBV5-1; 9 bases line up with TRBD1. The sequencing sample was made of CD1b-GMM tetramer-negative cells sorted from PBMCs. The TCR originated in an adult woman with latent tuberculosis. The chain's CDR3 is CASSYVGQGHGYTF. The CDR3 nucleotides read TGCGCCAGCAGTTACGTTGGACAGGGGCATGGCTACACCTTC.